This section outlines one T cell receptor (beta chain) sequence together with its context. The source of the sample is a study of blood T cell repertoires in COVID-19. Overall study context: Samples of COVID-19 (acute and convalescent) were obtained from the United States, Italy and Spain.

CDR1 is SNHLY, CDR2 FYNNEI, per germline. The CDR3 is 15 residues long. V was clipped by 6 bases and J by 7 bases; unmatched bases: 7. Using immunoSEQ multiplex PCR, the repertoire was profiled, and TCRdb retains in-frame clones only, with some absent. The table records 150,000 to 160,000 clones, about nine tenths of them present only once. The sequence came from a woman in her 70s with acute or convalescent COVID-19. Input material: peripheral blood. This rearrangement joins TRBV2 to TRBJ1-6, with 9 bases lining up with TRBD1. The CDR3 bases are TGTGCCAGCAGCTCTACAGGGGGCAACAATTCACCCCTCCACTTT. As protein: CASSSTGGNNSPLHF.